This T cell receptor beta chain was captured in a study of OX40 agonist ivuxolimab in advanced cancers. Across the whole study: Partial responses, seen in three patients, involved one hepatocellular carcinoma and two cutaneous melanomas. Study results and limitations: Within 6 weeks, CD4+ and CD8+ blood T cells expanded clonally at 0.1 to 3.0 mg/kg.

As for this clone: Its antigen is unidentified.

Germline V lookup: CDR1 SGHRS, CDR2 YFSETQ. V lost 0 bases, J lost 10 bases, and 13 bases lay in between. This CDR3 is 13 amino acids long. Only in-frame clones appear in the TCRdb table, and some are missing; sequencing was by immunoSEQ multiplex PCR. The sample contains tens of thousands of clones, about nine tenths of which appear only once. The chain carries TRBV5-1 and TRBJ1-1, with TRBD1 as a possible D gene (5 bases). This specimen was CD4+ or CD8+ T cells sorted from blood, taken in a trial of the OX40 agonist ivuxolimab. This sequence was found in an adult with an advanced solid tumor such as melanoma, head and neck, liver or kidney cancer. This CDR3 reads CASSLGEGDGAFF. CDR3 in DNA: TGCGCCAGCAGCTTGGGGGAAGGGGACGGAGCTTTCTTT.